The TCR beta chain described here comes from a study of PD-L1 blockade in urothelial cancer (dated by TCRdb to about 2017). General notes on the study: Every patient began therapy around 2014 and was given atezolizumab 1,200 mg intravenously every 3 weeks. About 90% of the roughly 30 patients were identified as males with urothelial cancer of bladder origin, and a prior smoking history was reported by 18 of 29 patients. Patients had an ECOG performance status of 0 or 1 and had received between 0 and 3 prior chemotherapy regimens. Blood samples were analyzed 3 weeks after the start of treatment (second dose) and 6 weeks after the start of treatment. Blood samples gave a median of about 140,000 T cells and 83,000 or so unique TCRs, with a median clonality of approximately 0.08. The study was an exploratory multi-omic analysis of somatic, immune and clinical correlates of response to PD-L1 blockade with atezolizumab in urothelial cancer. Pretreatment tumor samples, along with matched peripheral blood collected serially before and after atezolizumab treatment, underwent TCR sequencing. Durable clinical benefit was defined as a progression-free survival longer than 6 months, and TCR features were additionally tested against progression-free survival and overall survival. In the same patients, whole exome sequencing and RNA sequencing of pretreatment tumors were performed in addition to TCR sequencing. Durable clinical benefit was achieved by nine patients and was not achieved by 20 patients. Approximately 30 patients had pretreatment blood TCR-seq, approximately 24 had at least one posttreatment blood collection, and approximately 24 had tumor TCR-seq. What the study reported, not specific to this receptor: Greater expansion of tumor-associated TCR clones in peripheral blood 3 weeks after the start of treatment was observed in patients with durable benefit (n of about 20, p = 0.022). Improved progression-free and overall survival was associated with having pretreatment peripheral blood TCR clonality below the median. Small sample size (n ≈ 28) and many exploratory analyses mean the results are intended to be hypothesis-generating.

This clone was observed a single time. There is no known antigen for this receptor. There are no base qualities to consult, and no much larger clone falls within one base. Read against the paper, the sample's time point label means: peripheral blood 6 weeks after treatment start. The cohort comprised approximately 30 patients with locally advanced or metastatic urothelial carcinoma treated at Memorial Sloan Kettering on a trial protocol. Peripheral blood mononuclear cells were collected pretreatment and during treatment, with between 1 and 8 total time points obtained per patient. The Qiagen DNeasy Blood extraction kit was used to purify genomic DNA from total PBMCs and tumor samples. PBMCs were collected pretreatment and during treatment, and were isolated and stored as previously described. To estimate absolute template abundance from read counts, synthetic TCR analog templates were spiked into each PCR. Using the immunoSEQ assay, TCRbeta CDR3 regions were amplified from genomic DNA with bias-controlled V and J gene primers. Sequencing of rearranged TCRbeta segments was done at approximately 20X coverage. The published analysis was carried out like this. Sequencing errors were corrected by clustering and CDR3s were annotated against IMGT to assign V, D and J genes. Downstream analyses used only productive TCRbeta rearrangements, leaving out any out-of-frame or stop-codon sequences. To compute clonality, Shannon entropy was normalized by the log of the number of unique productive sequences and then subtracted from one. Clones differing between time points or between blood and tumor were identified by Fisher's exact test with Benjamini-Hochberg correction at adjusted p below 0.01. TCRdb carries this immuneACCESS record with in-frame sequences only. Its versions omit some clonotypes, under half of them owing to an unresolved V gene in the studies checked, with the rest unexplained. For V, J and clone size, that table is used; D and trimming come from the DNA. The sample yields approximately 110,000 clones; roughly 90% were counted once. Of the sample, 3.5% to 4.5% falls within the top ten clones.

The CDR3, cysteine through phenylalanine, is 15 amino acids long. Only the CDR3 region is kept as DNA, spanning 45 bases read in frame from base 1. From the germline V gene, CDR1 is SNHLY and CDR2 is FYNNEI. The germline ends are 12 bases apart after V is trimmed by 0 bases and J by 3 bases. The V gene is TRBV2 and the J gene is TRBJ2-7; the D gene is perhaps TRBD1, from 6 matching bases. Sample: PBMCs, taken around atezolizumab (anti-PD-L1) treatment. The receptor comes from a man aged 55 to 70 with urothelial cancer. At the DNA level, the sequence is TGTGCCAGCAGTGAAGCGCTGGGGGCTCTCTACGAGCAGTACTTC. Translated, it reads CASSEALGALYEQYF.